The entry that follows covers one T cell receptor (beta chain) sequence. These data originate in a study of blood T cell repertoires in COVID-19. Overall study: There were acute and convalescent COVID-19 samples, and they came from the United States, Italy and Spain. PBMCs, B-cell-depleted T cells, or T cells provided the cDNA or gDNA that made up the material.

Per the original methods: It was from reference gene primer amplification that nucleated cell counts were estimated. Clones were read by immunoSEQ multiplex PCR, and TCRdb kept only the in-frame ones, dropping some. The V and J calls and the clone size are those of that table, but D and trimming were determined from the DNA. The table includes approximately 210,000 clones, around 90% detected once. The sample consisted of peripheral blood. This clonotype was sampled from a man aged 25 to 45 with acute or convalescent COVID-19.

In DNA, the CDR3 is TGCGCCAGCAGCCAGCGGAGCGGCTACGAGCAGTACTTC. Its translation: CASSQRSGYEQYF. The rearrangement joins TRBV4-1 to TRBJ2-7; tentatively, D is TRBD2 (5 bases). The CDR3 length is 13 residues. Germline V gives CDR1 MGHRA, CDR2 YSYEKL. The V and J ends lost 3 bases and 3 bases respectively, with 9 bases between them.